This TCR beta chain came from a study of beta chain features in type 1 diabetes. In the study overall: Comparable age, gender and cell yields were observed in patients relative to healthy donors. Study-wide findings and caveats: Across patients, naive, central memory and Treg TCRB repertoires exhibited apparently greater similarity than was observed across healthy donors. Within each of all four CD4+ subsets, Type 1 diabetes patients had TCRB CDR3s that were moderately but significantly shorter. The influence of HLA type on TCRB rearrangement stayed undetermined.

CDR3 length: 15 amino acids. Germline CDR1 MRHNA, CDR2 SNTAGT. Trimming removed 5 bases from V and 6 bases from J; junction bases left unmatched: 9. Every bit of the isolated RNA underwent reverse transcription, so sequencing read expressed TCRB transcripts. Clones were sequenced by immunoSEQ multiplex PCR, and TCRdb holds only the in-frame ones, with some missing. This table holds 810,000 or so clones, roughly 15% found once. As to this clone: Its antigen is not identified.

V usage is TRBV6-4 and J usage is TRBJ2-1; 8 bases map to TRBD2. Material: naive CD4+ T cells from blood. The receptor was derived from a woman aged 18-29 years in good health. CDR3 coding DNA: TGTGCCAGCAGTTTCAGCGGGAGTAGCGGCAATGAGCAGTTCTTC. The encoded protein is CASSFSGSSGNEQFF.